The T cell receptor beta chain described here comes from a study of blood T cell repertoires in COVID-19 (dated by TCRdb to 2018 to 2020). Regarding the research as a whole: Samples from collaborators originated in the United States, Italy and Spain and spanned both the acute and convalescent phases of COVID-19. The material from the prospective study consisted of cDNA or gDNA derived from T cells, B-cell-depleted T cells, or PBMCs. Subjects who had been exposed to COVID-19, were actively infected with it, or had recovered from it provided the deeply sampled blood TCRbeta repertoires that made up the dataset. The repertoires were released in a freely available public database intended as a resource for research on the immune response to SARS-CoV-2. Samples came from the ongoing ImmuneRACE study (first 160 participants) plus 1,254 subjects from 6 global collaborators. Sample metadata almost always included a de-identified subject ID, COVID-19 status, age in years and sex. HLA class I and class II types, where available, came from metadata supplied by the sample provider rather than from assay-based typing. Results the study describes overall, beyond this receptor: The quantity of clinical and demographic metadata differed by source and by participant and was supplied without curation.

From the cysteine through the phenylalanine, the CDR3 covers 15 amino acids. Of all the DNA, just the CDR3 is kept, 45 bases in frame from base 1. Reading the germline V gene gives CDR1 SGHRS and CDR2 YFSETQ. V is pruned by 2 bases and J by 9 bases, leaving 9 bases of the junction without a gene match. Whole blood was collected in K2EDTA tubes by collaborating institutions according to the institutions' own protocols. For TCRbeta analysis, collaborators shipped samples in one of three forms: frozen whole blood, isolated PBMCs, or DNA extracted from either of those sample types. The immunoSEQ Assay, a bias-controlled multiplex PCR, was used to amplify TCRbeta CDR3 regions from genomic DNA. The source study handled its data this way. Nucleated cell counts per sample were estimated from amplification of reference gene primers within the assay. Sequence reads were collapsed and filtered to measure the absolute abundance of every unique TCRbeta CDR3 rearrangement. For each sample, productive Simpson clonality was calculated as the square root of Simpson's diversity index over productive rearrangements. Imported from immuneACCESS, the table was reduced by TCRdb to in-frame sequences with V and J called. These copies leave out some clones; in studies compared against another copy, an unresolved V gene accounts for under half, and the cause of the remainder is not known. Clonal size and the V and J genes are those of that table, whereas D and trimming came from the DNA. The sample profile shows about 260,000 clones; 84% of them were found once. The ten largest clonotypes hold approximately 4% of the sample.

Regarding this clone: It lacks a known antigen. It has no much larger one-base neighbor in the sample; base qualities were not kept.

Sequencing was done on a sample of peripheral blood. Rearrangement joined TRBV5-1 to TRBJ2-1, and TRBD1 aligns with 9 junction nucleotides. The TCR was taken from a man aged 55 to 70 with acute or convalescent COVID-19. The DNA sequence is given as TGCGCCAGCAGCTTTCTAACAGGGGGCTTGAGTGAGCAGTTCTTC. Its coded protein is CASSFLTGGLSEQFF.